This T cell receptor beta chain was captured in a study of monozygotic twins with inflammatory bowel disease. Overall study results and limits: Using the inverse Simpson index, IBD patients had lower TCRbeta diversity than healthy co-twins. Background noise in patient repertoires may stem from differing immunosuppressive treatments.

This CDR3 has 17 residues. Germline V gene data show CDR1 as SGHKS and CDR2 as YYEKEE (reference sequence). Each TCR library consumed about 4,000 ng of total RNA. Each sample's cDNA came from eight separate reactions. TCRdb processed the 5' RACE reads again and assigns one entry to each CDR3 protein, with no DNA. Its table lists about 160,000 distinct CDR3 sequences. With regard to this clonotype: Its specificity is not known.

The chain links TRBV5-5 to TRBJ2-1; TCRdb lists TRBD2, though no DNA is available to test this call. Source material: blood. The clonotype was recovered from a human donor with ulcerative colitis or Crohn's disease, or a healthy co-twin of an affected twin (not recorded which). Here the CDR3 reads CASSLAPSGGPTNEQFF.